These 30 T cell receptor beta chains came from one sample sequenced in a study of T cell responses to AZD1222 COVID-19 vaccine. Measured with immunoSEQ multiplex PCR; TCRdb has only the in-frame clones, and not every one. This sample has some 90,000 clones, with roughly 90% found just once. The material sequenced was peripheral blood, taken on day 0 of AZD1222 vaccination. These receptors all stem from an adult in good health.

V is TRBV5-5 and J is TRBJ2-1; 7 bases agree with TRBD1. The CDR3 extends over 14 amino acids. The V gene end was trimmed by 5 bases and the J gene end by 5 bases; junction bases not matched to a gene: 7. Germline-derived CDR1 and CDR2 are SGHKS and YYEKEE (reference sequence). The CDR3 protein is CASRWTGDHNEQFF. CDR3 coding DNA: TGTGCCAGCAGGTGGACAGGAGACCACAATGAGCAGTTCTTC.

The chain combines TRBV7-2 with TRBJ1-5; D is unclear. Trimming took 6 bases from V and 4 from J, leaving 10 bases between them. CDR1 SGHTA and CDR2 FQGNSA come from the germline V gene. This CDR3 comprises 13 residues. CDR3 sequence: CASSSGYNQPQHF. The CDR3 DNA reads as TGTGCCAGCAGTTCGGGTTATAATCAGCCCCAGCATTTT.

This clone was recorded a few times. The chain recombines TRBV19 with TRBJ1-1; D is possibly TRBD1 (6 bases). The V and J ends lost 5 bases and 5 bases respectively, with 18 bases between them. The CDR3 sequence is 15 residues long. Germline loops: CDR1 LNHDA, CDR2 SQIVND (reference sequence). The CDR3 coding sequence is TGTGCCAGTAGTCGGATGGCGGGGGGCTCGACTGAAGCTTTCTTT. Its protein product is CASSRMAGGSTEAFF.

The chain recombines TRBV5-4 with TRBJ2-4, with 9 bases lining up with TRBD2. This CDR3 region has 16 residues. V shed 4 bases, J shed 6 bases, and the junction held 11 bases outside the gene matches. Germline CDR1 is SGHNT and CDR2 is YYREEE (reference sequence). The CDR3 region has the DNA TGTGCCAGCAGCCTCCCCCTAGCGGGGAAGGGAAACATTCAGTACTTC. This gives the protein CASSLPLAGKGNIQYF.

The chain links TRBV15 to TRBJ1-6; D ambiguous. The CDR3 runs 13 residues. Trimming removed 0 bases at V and 13 bases at J, with 10 bases between. Germline V lookup: CDR1 LNHNV, CDR2 YYDKDF (reference sequence). The CDR3 reads CATSRDTAGPLHF. CDR3 nucleotides: TGTGCCACCAGCAGAGATACGGCGGGTCCCCTCCACTTT.

The chain links TRBV5-1 to TRBJ1-2, with 8 bases lining up with TRBD1. This CDR3 is 14 amino acids long. CDR1 and CDR2 (germline): SGHRS, YFSETQ. V shed 0 bases, J shed 6 bases, and the junction held 4 bases outside the gene matches. CDR3 nucleotides: TGCGCCAGCAGCTTGGGGACAGGGCCGGATGGCTACACCTTC. As protein: CASSLGTGPDGYTF.

CDR3 region: CASMVAGYQETQYF. The CDR3 DNA sequence: TGCGCCAGCATGGTAGCAGGTTACCAAGAGACCCAGTACTTC. V gene TRBV5-1 combines with J gene TRBJ2-5, with D unresolved. V was clipped by 6 bases and J by 0 bases, with 12 bases between them. The CDR3 totals 14 residues. Germline V gene sequence: CDR1 SGHRS, CDR2 YFSETQ.

V and J are TRBV20-1 and TRBJ2-5; possible D gene TRBD1, 6 bases. CDR1 and CDR2 from the germline V gene are DFQATT and SNEGSKA (reference sequence). V was clipped by 7 bases and J by 3 bases, with 9 bases between them. The CDR3 totals 11 residues. The CDR3, as DNA: TGCAGTGGGGGGCGAGAAGAGACCCAGTACTTC. Protein product: CSGGREETQYF.

The chain joins TRBV29-1 to TRBJ2-3, with TRBD1 identical over 7 bases. The CDR3 runs 16 residues. Germline V gives CDR1 SQVTM, CDR2 ANQGSEA. V lost 6 bases, J lost 4 bases, and 16 bases stayed unmatched. The CDR3 reads CSVATPGTEVADTQYF. The DNA for the CDR3 is TGCAGCGTAGCTACGCCGGGGACAGAGGTCGCAGATACGCAGTATTTT.

This chain connects TRBV5-5 to TRBJ2-1; D possibly corresponds to TRBD1 (5 bases). Germline V gene data show CDR1 as SGHKS and CDR2 as YYEKEE (reference sequence). The germline V and J ends were trimmed by 4 bases and 10 bases, with 12 bases remaining between them. The CDR3 sequence is 12 residues long. The CDR3 nucleotides read TGTGCCAGCAGCCGCAGGGAAGGAGAGCAGTTCTTC. As protein: CASSRREGEQFF.

This chain connects TRBV3-1 (or the pseudogene TRBV3-2) to TRBJ2-7; D gene uncertain. V was shortened by 1 base and J by 1 base, with 8 bases between the two germline ends. The CDR3 length is 14 residues. Germline loops: CDR1 LGHDT, CDR2 YNNKEL (reference sequence). The CDR3 nucleotides are TGTGCCAGCAGCCAAGCTGAACAGTCCTACGAGCAGTACTTC. It is translated as CASSQAEQSYEQYF.

This clone came up once. This chain connects TRBV5-6 to TRBJ2-5; 10 nucleotides line up with TRBD1. The CDR3 spans 16 residues. The junction had 5 bases not matched to a gene; V was cut back by 0 bases and J by 3 bases. The germline gives CDR1 SGHDT, CDR2 YYEEEE. The CDR3 DNA reads TGTGCCAGCAGCTTGGGACAGGGGGCAGGAGAAGAGACCCAGTACTTC. The encoded protein is CASSLGQGAGEETQYF.

Here the CDR3 DNA reads TGTGCCAGCCAATCGGGACAGGGTGAGGACAATGAGCAGTTCTTC. Translating it yields CASQSGQGEDNEQFF. The rearrangement links TRBV11-1 to TRBJ2-1, with 9 bases that match TRBD1. The CDR3 is 15 residues long. In germline, CDR1 is SGHAT, CDR2 FQDESV (reference sequence). Losses at the gene ends were 8 bases for V and 5 bases for J; bases not matched to a gene: 10.

This rearrangement joins TRBV7-2 to TRBJ2-1, with 7 bases identical to TRBD2. V shed 2 bases and J 4 bases; nucleotides not matched to a gene: 2. The CDR3 covers 14 residues. Germline CDR1 and CDR2: SGHTA and FQGNSA. The CDR3 loop reads CASSLSGEYNEQFF. CDR3 sequence (DNA): TGTGCCAGCAGCTTAAGCGGGGAATACAATGAGCAGTTCTTC. The entire variable domain, with the rest obtained from reference TRBV7-2 and TRBJ2-1, is as follows: GAGVSQSPSNKVTEKGKDVELRCDPISGHTALYWYRQSLGQGLEFLIYFQGNSAPDKSGLPSDRFSAERTGGSVSTLTIQRTQQEDSAVYLCASSLSGEYNEQFFGPGTRLTVL.

CDR3 sequence: CASSSLRREPSYEQYF. The DNA of the CDR3 is TGTGCCAGCAGCTCCCTGAGGCGGGAGCCATCCTACGAGCAGTACTTC. V and J are TRBV11-2 and TRBJ2-7; 7 nucleotides line up with TRBD2. This CDR3 has 16 residues. Trimming took 4 bases from V and 1 from J; bases not matched to a gene: 10. Per germline, CDR1 SGHAT and CDR2 FQNNGV.

V gene TRBV5-6 combines with J gene TRBJ2-7, with D tentatively TRBD1 (6 bases). CDR3 length equals 14 residues. V shed 4 bases and J shed 4 bases, with 15 bases lying between them. Germline CDR1 and CDR2: SGHDT and YYEEEE. The CDR3: CASSRLQGRYEQYF. The CDR3 nucleotides are TGTGCCAGCAGCCGATTACAGGGTCGGTACGAGCAGTACTTC.

The chain couples TRBV7-9 to TRBJ1-4; tentatively, D is TRBD1 (5 bases). From germline, CDR1 is SEHNR and CDR2 FQNEAQ (reference sequence). Trimming shortened V by 0 bases and J by 8 bases, and 7 bases separated the two germline ends. This CDR3 contains 13 residues. CDR3 in amino acids: CASSLAGREKLFF. DNA of the CDR3: TGTGCCAGCAGCTTAGCGGGACGAGAAAAACTGTTTTTT. Based on the CDR3 plus reference TRBV7-9 and TRBJ1-4, the full variable domain is DTGVSQNPRHKITKRGQNVTFRCDPISEHNRLYWYRQTLGQGPEFLTYFQNEAQLEKSRLLSDRFSAERPKGSFSTLEIQRTEQGDSAMYLCASSLAGREKLFFGSGTQLSVL.

The rearrangement joins TRBV5-6 to TRBJ2-2; the D call may be TRBD1 or TRBD2 (6 bases each). Looked up from germline, CDR1 is SGHDT and CDR2 is YYEEEE. CDR3 length: 16 amino acids. Trimming stripped 3 bases from V and 5 bases from J, with 17 bases between. CDR3 DNA sequence: TGTGCCAGCAGCTGGGGGGCAGTTGGGGTGACCGGGGAGCTGTTTTTT. Amino acid sequence: CASSWGAVGVTGELFF.

The chain combines TRBV7-3 with TRBJ2-1; 8 bases are a match to TRBD2. Germline-derived CDR1 and CDR2 are SGHTA and FQGTGA. This CDR3 comprises 16 residues. V lost 4 bases to trimming and J lost 2 bases; unmatched junction nucleotides: 7. CDR3 bases: TGTGCCAGCAGCTCTCCAGCGGGAGCCGCCTACAATGAGCAGTTCTTC. Translated: CASSSPAGAAYNEQFF.

The chain uses TRBV5-1 and TRBJ1-1; D may be TRBD1 (5 bases). The CDR3 runs to 13 residues. The V and J ends lost 2 bases and 7 bases respectively, with 12 bases between them. Germline lookup yields CDR1 SGHRS and CDR2 YFSETQ. This CDR3 reads CASSFDSFGEAFF. The CDR3 DNA reads TGCGCCAGCAGCTTCGACAGTTTTGGTGAAGCTTTCTTT.

The chain is built from TRBV6-7 and TRBJ1-5; D is unclear. TRBV6-7 is an ORF, with its function uncertain. The V end lost 0 bases, the J end lost 3 bases, and 9 bases lay between the germline ends. The CDR3 covers 15 residues. This CDR3 is CASSYSTGNNQPQHF. The CDR3 DNA is TGTGCCAGCAGTTACTCGACTGGGAACAATCAGCCCCAGCATTTT.

The gene calls are TRBV3-1 (or the pseudogene TRBV3-2) and TRBJ2-5; 11 bases align to TRBD1. CDR3 length: 13 amino acids. CDR1 is LGHDT, CDR2 YNNKEL, per germline (reference sequence). With 5 bases clipped from V and 7 bases from J, the junction kept 3 bases outside the gene matches. CDR3 nucleotide sequence: TGTGCCAGCAGCGTCGGGACAGGGGGGACCCAGTACTTC. It specifies CASSVGTGGTQYF.

This clone was observed once. This chain links TRBV27 with TRBJ2-6, with a weak D call TRBD1 (5 bases). V lost 4 bases and J lost 0, with 7 bases in between. This CDR3 has 15 amino acids. CDR1 and CDR2 (germline): MNHEY, SMNVEV (reference sequence). For the CDR3, the DNA is TGTGCCAGCAGTTGGGGCATCTCTGGGGCCAACGTCCTGACTTTC. Translating it yields CASSWGISGANVLTF.

The gene calls are TRBV7-2 and TRBJ1-3; D gene uncertain. Germline V CDR1 and CDR2: SGHTA, FQGNSA. The V and J ends lost 5 bases and 2 bases respectively, with 16 bases between them. This CDR3 is built from 16 residues. The CDR3 loop is CASSPVRRTTGNTIYF. CDR3 nucleotide sequence: TGTGCCAGCAGCCCGGTCAGGCGAACGACTGGAAACACCATATATTTT.

This chain links TRBV7-9 with TRBJ2-7; tentatively, D is TRBD2 (6 bases). The germline CDR1 and CDR2 sequences are SEHNR and FQNEAQ (reference sequence). CDR3 length: 13 residues. V was trimmed by 1 base and J by 6 bases, leaving 10 bases between them. CDR3 region: CASSLVVGGEQYF. The CDR3 region has the DNA TGTGCCAGCAGCTTAGTTGTGGGGGGCGAGCAGTACTTC.

This sequence joins TRBV5-4 and TRBJ2-4, with 7 positions matching TRBD1. CDR3 length: 16 residues. Germline loops: CDR1 SGHNT, CDR2 YYREEE (reference sequence). Unmatched junction bases numbered 7, after V lost 4 bases and J lost 0 bases. DNA for the CDR3: TGTGCCAGCAGCCCGGACAGGACTCTAGCCAAAAACATTCAGTACTTC. Protein product: CASSPDRTLAKNIQYF.

V gene TRBV7-3 combines with J gene TRBJ1-1; D is perhaps TRBD1 (5 bases). The CDR3 totals 14 residues. Trimming cost V 5 bases and J 6 bases, with 16 bases left between them. Germline loops: CDR1 SGHTA, CDR2 FQGTGA. The CDR3 nucleotides are TGTGCCAGCAGCCAGGGAAACTGGGACCCTGAAGCTTTCTTT. This translates into CASSQGNWDPEAFF.

The sample holds a few counts of this clone. The J gene is TRBJ1-1, the V gene TRBV28; tentative D call: TRBD1 (6 bases). V shed 3 bases and J shed 6 bases, with 11 bases lying between them. Germline V gene data show CDR1 as MDHEN and CDR2 as SYDVKM. The CDR3 runs to 13 residues. The CDR3 nucleotides are TGTGCCAGCAGTTTCGAGGGGGTCCCTGAAGCTTTCTTT. Protein sequence: CASSFEGVPEAFF.

V is TRBV6-5 and J is TRBJ1-2; D is perhaps TRBD1 (6 bases). V was trimmed by 7 bases and J by 4 bases, leaving 16 bases between them. CDR3 size: 14 residues. Per the germline V gene, CDR1 is MNHEY and CDR2 is SVGAGI. The CDR3 reads CASNLGGGSYGYTF. CDR3 sequence (DNA): TGTGCCAGCAACTTAGGGGGAGGGTCCTATGGCTACACCTTC.

The genes are TRBV7-8 and TRBJ2-6; D unresolved. Trimming left V 3 bases short and J 2 bases short, with 2 bases between. CDR3 length: 13 residues. CDR1 is SGHVS and CDR2 is FQNEAQ in the germline V gene. CDR3 region: CASSFTGANVLTF. CDR3 bases: TGTGCCAGCAGCTTTACTGGGGCCAACGTCCTGACTTTC.